This T cell receptor beta chain comes out of a study of T cell responses to AZD1222 COVID-19 vaccine (dated by TCRdb to 2020 to 2022). Study-wide context: AZD1222 recipients whose second dose came at about 4 weeks and those whose second dose came at about 12 weeks were combined into one group, since spike-specific TCR depth and breadth did not differ between the two schedules. A total of 230 or so trial participants underwent TCR sequencing, of whom 200 to 220 received two doses of AZD1222 and roughly 25 received two doses of the MenACWY control vaccine. Trial participants were enrolled into age subgroups of 18-55, 56-69 and 70-plus years, which contained approximately 150, 28 and 58 TCR-sequenced participants, respectively.

A word on this clone: Its antigen has not been determined. Base quality data are lacking; no much larger clone is found one base away.

The time point label here, explained by the study, means: baseline before first vaccination. Samples from vaccinated people were obtained from the UK trials COV001 and COV002, which included a single-blind randomized controlled phase 2/3 trial of AZD1222 (ChAdOx1 nCoV-19) in healthy adults. For TCRbeta chain sequencing, PBMC samples from trial participants were taken at day 0 and at day 28 after the second dose. Results and caveats for the whole study, not just this receptor: Reportedly, close to half of the unique spike-specific TCRs recognized epitopes lying outside the regions that are mutated in the B.1.351 and B.1.1.7 variants. No day 14 peak-response samples were available, so repertoires were characterized only after the peak T cell response. The 56-69-year group was small, and its depth increase did not reach significance, likely because of low power. Conclusions about previously exposed vaccinees are limited, since just five or six AZD1222 recipients were seropositive for SARS-CoV-2 at baseline. Most participants were white British and females outnumbered males, and the authors suggested that clonal diversity may have been underestimated. The whole spike protein was spanned by vaccine-associated CD4 TCRs, and dominant responses were seen in regions 160-218 and 743-854. After two AZD1222 doses, spike-specific TCR breadth and depth were significantly higher than at day 0 and than in MenACWY recipients.

The CDR3 regions of human TCRbeta chains were analyzed by immunosequencing. Concerning the study's data processing: Repertoire TCRs were checked for matches against a reference library of SARS-CoV-2-specific TCRs that had been generated using the MIRA antigen-specificity platform. Breadth meant the fraction of unique TCRs that were SARS-CoV-2-associated, whereas depth meant the fraction of total T cells that were SARS-CoV-2-associated. Using the MIRA data, every spike-specific TCR was mapped to the spike region that the TCR reacted to and assigned to either a CD4 or a CD8 class. Log10-transformed breadth and depth values were compared by one-way ANOVA with Sidak's multiple comparisons tests. TCRdb carries this immuneACCESS record with in-frame sequences only. Its versions omit some clonotypes, under half of them owing to an unresolved V gene in the studies checked, with the rest unexplained. Clone size and V and J calls were adopted from that table, with D and trimming inferred from the DNA. The sample records about 150,000 clones, about nine tenths of which are singletons. The top ten clones comprise 18% of the sample.

Including cysteine and phenylalanine, the CDR3 has 14 amino acids. Only the CDR3 DNA stays, 42 bases, in frame from base 1. V sheds 0 bases and J sheds 5 bases, leaving 11 bases between their ends. CDR1 SGDLS and CDR2 YYNGEE are derived from the germline V gene. Here the sequenced sample was peripheral blood, taken on day 0 of AZD1222 vaccination. This receptor was obtained from an adult in good health. The sequence is built from TRBV9 and TRBJ1-2; the D gene identity is not certain. The CDR3 has the sequence CASSVGQAPYGYTF. The DNA sequence is given as TGTGCCAGCAGCGTAGGTCAAGCCCCTTATGGCTACACCTTC. The reference TRBV9 and TRBJ1-2 proteins fill in what lies around the CDR3, so the full variable domain reads DSGVTQTPKHLITATGQRVTLRCSPRSGDLSVYWYQQSLDQGLQFLIQYYNGEERAKGNILERFSAQQFPDLHSELNLSSLELGDSALYFCASSVGQAPYGYTFGSGTRLTVV.